This TCR beta chain emerged from a study of brain T cells in children with intractable seizures. Trimming shortened V by 5 bases and J by 5 bases, and 13 bases separated the two germline ends. CDR1 is MGHDK, CDR2 SYGVNS, per germline. The CDR3 has 14 residues. The table came from immunoSEQ multiplex PCR; TCRdb's copy has only in-frame clones and leaves some out. The table has 340,000 or so clones, roughly 92% seen once. As to time point: blood from clinic visit 5 months post-surgery; TSC patient then seizure free. The sequence was obtained from a boy younger than two with tuberous sclerosis and intractable seizures. The sequencing here drew on peripheral blood, taken roughly 5 months after surgery. The chain uses TRBV25-1 and TRBJ2-1; TRBD1 is a possible D gene (5 bases). CDR3 residues: CASSHLLGHNEQFF. The CDR3 nucleotides read TGTGCCAGCAGTCACTTGTTGGGGCACAATGAGCAGTTCTTC.